The 14 T cell receptor beta chains below were found in one sample sequenced in a study of blood T cell repertoires in COVID-19. Clones were read by immunoSEQ multiplex PCR, and TCRdb kept only the in-frame ones, dropping some. This sample has 200,000 to 250,000 clones, with 82% found just once. Sequencing used PBMCs or T cells enriched from blood (not recorded which). Every receptor here comes from a woman aged 55-69 years who had recovered from COVID-19.

V usage is TRBV6-5 and J usage is TRBJ2-5; 7 bases are shared with TRBD2. V lost 6 bases to trimming and J lost 7 bases; unmatched junction nucleotides: 8. Germline V lookup: CDR1 MNHEY, CDR2 SVGAGI. This CDR3 region has 13 residues. The CDR3 DNA follows: TGTGCCAGCAGCCGACTAGCCGACACGACCCAGTACTTC. Its translation is CASSRLADTTQYF.

The chain joins TRBV5-1 to TRBJ2-2; D may be TRBD1 (5 bases). Germline V CDR1 and CDR2: SGHRS, YFSETQ. Trimming pared 0 bases from V and 5 bases from J, leaving 8 bases between. The CDR3 extends over 14 amino acids. CDR3 sequence (DNA): TGCGCCAGCAGCTTGGAGGGGCGGACCGGGGAGCTGTTTTTT. Translating it yields CASSLEGRTGELFF. The variable domain in full, with the rest retrieved from reference TRBV5-1 and TRBJ2-2, is KAGVTQTPRYLIKTRGQQVTLSCSPISGHRSVSWYQQTPGQGLQFLFEYFSETQRNKGNFPGRFSGRQFSNSRSEMNVSTLELGDSALYLCASSLEGRTGELFFGEGSRLTVL.

The chain carries TRBV11-3 and TRBJ2-1; 7 bases fit TRBD1. CDR3 length equals 15 residues. Looked up from germline, CDR1 is SGHNT and CDR2 is YENEEA. The J segment lost 2 bases and the V segment lost 4 bases, leaving 5 bases of the junction unmatched. CDR3 protein: CASSSPGQTYNEQFF. Written as DNA, the CDR3 is TGTGCCAGCAGCTCGCCGGGACAGACCTACAATGAGCAGTTCTTC.

The chain joins TRBV19 to TRBJ2-1; 8 bases map to TRBD1. Unmatched junction bases numbered 9, after V lost 3 bases and J lost 5 bases. This CDR3 has 16 residues. Per the germline V gene, CDR1 is LNHDA and CDR2 is SQIVND (reference sequence). The CDR3 bases are TGTGCCAGTAGTATCTGGGCAGGGGGCAGCGACAATGAGCAGTTCTTC. It encodes CASSIWAGGSDNEQFF.

This clone has just a few counts. The rearrangement links TRBV4-2 to TRBJ1-2, with 7 bases that match TRBD1. The V and J ends lost 2 bases and 1 base, in that order; junction bases with no gene match: 7. The germline V gene has CDR1 LGHNA and CDR2 YNFKEQ. The CDR3 length is 16 residues. CDR3 in amino acids: CASSQIRDSHNYGYTF. CDR3 in DNA: TGTGCCAGCAGCCAAATCCGGGACAGCCATAACTATGGCTACACCTTC.

The genes are TRBV5-4 and TRBJ2-1, with 7 bases lining up with TRBD2. From germline, CDR1 is SGHNT and CDR2 YYREEE (reference sequence). V trimming: 4 bases; J trimming: 5 bases; junction bases outside the gene matches: 12. CDR3 length: 16 amino acids. For the CDR3, the DNA is TGTGCCAGCAGCCCCGCCGGGAGGAGGAGTAACAATGAGCAGTTCTTC. It encodes CASSPAGRRSNNEQFF.

This CDR3 reads CASSLGGDQPQHF. Written as DNA, the CDR3 is TGTGCCAGCAGCTTAGGAGGGGACCAGCCCCAGCATTTT. The genes are TRBV14 and TRBJ1-5, with TRBD1 as a possible D gene (5 bases). Trimming stripped 5 bases from V and 7 bases from J, with 12 bases between. CDR3 length: 13 amino acids. Germline lookup yields CDR1 SGHDN and CDR2 FVKESK.

V is TRBV6-1 and J is TRBJ2-3; 7 nucleotides match TRBD2. J was trimmed by 1 base and V by 1 base; bases with no gene match: 5. This CDR3 is built from 16 residues. The germline V gene has CDR1 MNHNS and CDR2 SASEGT. The CDR3 loop reads CASSEGPREGTDTQYF. As DNA, the CDR3 is TGTGCCAGCAGTGAAGGTCCTCGGGAGGGCACAGATACGCAGTATTTT.

This clone appeared a single time. The CDR3 protein is CASSSWTGGSHEQYF. CDR3 coding DNA: TGTGCCAGTAGTTCATGGACAGGGGGCTCACACGAGCAGTACTTC. The chain carries TRBV19 and TRBJ2-7; 11 bases line up with TRBD1. With 5 bases clipped from V and 5 bases from J, the junction kept 8 bases outside the gene matches. The length of the CDR3 is 15 residues. Per germline, CDR1 LNHDA and CDR2 SQIVND (reference sequence).

The chain links TRBV20-1 to TRBJ1-4, with D uncertain. Per the germline V gene, CDR1 is DFQATT and CDR2 is SNEGSKA (reference sequence). V was shortened by 3 bases and J by 7 bases, with 15 bases between the two germline ends. CDR3 length equals 14 residues. CDR3 protein: CSASTGGVGEKLFF. The CDR3 nucleotides read TGCAGTGCTAGTACCGGCGGGGTCGGTGAAAAACTGTTTTTT.

The V gene is TRBV7-7, the J gene TRBJ2-1, with a weak D call TRBD2 (6 bases). This CDR3 is built from 15 residues. Deletions cut 3 bases from V and 1 base from J, with 10 bases between. The germline gives CDR1 SSHAT, CDR2 FNYEAQ (reference sequence). CDR3 coding DNA: TGTGCCAGCAGCTTGGTCGGGACTTCCTACAATGAGCAGTTCTTC. Encoded protein: CASSLVGTSYNEQFF.

The J gene is TRBJ2-1, the V gene TRBV5-5, with 10 nucleotides matching TRBD2. The ends lost 1 base at V and 5 bases at J; junction bases unmatched: 12. Germline V gene data show CDR1 as SGHKS and CDR2 as YYEKEE (reference sequence). This CDR3 contains 18 residues. The CDR3 nucleotides read TGTGCCAGCAGCTTGACAGTAGCGGGGGGTGCAGGGAACAATGAGCAGTTCTTC. As protein: CASSLTVAGGAGNNEQFF.

This clone was seen a single time. The V and J genes are TRBV7-9 and TRBJ1-1; 7 nucleotides align to TRBD1. Per germline, CDR1 SEHNR and CDR2 FQNEAQ (reference sequence). The length of the CDR3 is 16 residues. The trim removed 3 bases at V and 0 bases at J, leaving 7 bases unmatched. CDR3 residues: CASSFGTASMNTEAFF. CDR3 coding DNA: TGTGCCAGCAGCTTTGGGACAGCGAGCATGAACACTGAAGCTTTCTTT.

This clone was seen just once. V is TRBV7-6 and J is TRBJ2-7; a possible D gene is TRBD1 (6 bases). Germline V CDR1 and CDR2: SGHVS, FNYEAQ. The CDR3 covers 15 residues. V was cut by 1 base and J by 0 bases, with 10 bases left in between. DNA for the CDR3: TGTGCCAGCAGCTTAGGACAGGCGTCCTCCTACGAGCAGTACTTC. Residues: CASSLGQASSYEQYF.